The text below deals with one T cell receptor (beta chain). The antigen is unknown. This sample was included in a study of T cell responses to AZD1222 COVID-19 vaccine. The V gene's germline CDR1 is SGHTA and CDR2 FQGNSA. The CDR3 spans 14 residues. V lost 7 bases and J lost 4; bases outside the gene matches: 6. The study, taken as a whole, reports: Spike-specific TCR breadth and depth went up after people got two AZD1222 doses. Nearly half of spike-specific TCRs reportedly target variant regions that are unmutated in the B.1.351 and B.1.1.7 variants. Females made up more of the donors, who were largely white British, and clonal diversity may have come out too low.

The repertoire was sequenced with immunoSEQ multiplex PCR; TCRdb's copy has only in-frame clones and lacks some. The data contain about 130,000 clones, 85% to 90% of them seen just once; the ten biggest clones take up more than 20%. The sequencing here drew on peripheral blood, taken on day 0 of AZD1222 vaccination. The source of this sequence is an adult in good health. The chain joins TRBV7-2 to TRBJ2-5; 10 positions match TRBD1. The CDR3 protein is CASNDRGRGETQYF. The CDR3 nucleotides read TGTGCCAGCAACGACAGGGGGCGGGGAGAGACCCAGTACTTC.